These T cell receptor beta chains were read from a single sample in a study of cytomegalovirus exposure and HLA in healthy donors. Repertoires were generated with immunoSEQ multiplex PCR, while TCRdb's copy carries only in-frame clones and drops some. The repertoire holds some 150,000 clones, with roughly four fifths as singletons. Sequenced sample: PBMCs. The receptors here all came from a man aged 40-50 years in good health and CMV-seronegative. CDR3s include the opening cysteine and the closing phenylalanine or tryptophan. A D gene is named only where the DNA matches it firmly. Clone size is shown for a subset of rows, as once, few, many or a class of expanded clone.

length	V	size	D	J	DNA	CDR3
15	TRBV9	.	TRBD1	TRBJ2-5	TGTGCCAGCAGCGTGGCAGGGGGCGAAGGGGAGACCCAGTACTTC	CASSVAGGEGETQYF
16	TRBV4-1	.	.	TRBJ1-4	TGCGCCAGCAGCCTCTTAGGAGGGACAACTAATGAAAAACTGTTTTTT	CASSLLGGTTNEKLFF
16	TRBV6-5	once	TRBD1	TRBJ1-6	TGTGCCAGCAGTTACCGAACCGGGACAGGGTTTAGTCCCCTCCACTTT	CASSYRTGTGFSPLHF
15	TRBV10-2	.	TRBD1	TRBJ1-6	TGCGCCAGCAGTGAATCAGGGGGCTATAATTCACCCCTCCACTTT	CASSESGGYNSPLHF
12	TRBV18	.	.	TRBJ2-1	TGTGCCAGCTCACCATTGGAGAATGAGCAGTTCTTC	CASSPLENEQFF
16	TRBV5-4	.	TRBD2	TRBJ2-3	TGTGCCAGCAGCTTGACTAGCGGGGTAAACACAGATACGCAGTATTTT	CASSLTSGVNTDTQYF
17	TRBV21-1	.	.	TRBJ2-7	TGTGCCAGCAGCTCCCGGGACTGTAATTTCTGCCGCTACGAGCAGTACTTC	CASSSRDCNFCRYEQYF
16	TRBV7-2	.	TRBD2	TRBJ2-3	TGTGCCAGCAGCCCCTACCCGGGGGGGCCGGCAGATACGCAGTATTTT	CASSPYPGGPADTQYF
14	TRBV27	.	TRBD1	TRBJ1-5	TGTGCCAGCAGACGACAGGGCTCTCTTCAGCCCCAGCATTTT	CASRRQGSLQPQHF
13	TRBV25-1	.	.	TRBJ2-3	TGTGCCAGCAGTGAATCCCCGACGGGGACGCAGTATTTT	CASSESPTGTQYF
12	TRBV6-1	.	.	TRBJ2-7	TGTGCCAGCAGTGACCGGTATAACGAGCAGTACTTC	CASSDRYNEQYF
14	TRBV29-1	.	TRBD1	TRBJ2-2	TGCAGCGTGGCGGGACAGGGGGCAGGCGGGGAGCTGTTTTTT	CSVAGQGAGGELFF
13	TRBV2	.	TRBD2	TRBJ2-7	TGTGCCAGCAAAGGCGGGGGTTCCTACGAGCAGTACTTC	CASKGGGSYEQYF
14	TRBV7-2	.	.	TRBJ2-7	TGTGCCAGCACCGAGGGACTCGCACCCTACGAGCAGTACTTC	CASTEGLAPYEQYF
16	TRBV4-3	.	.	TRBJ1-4	TGCGCCAGCAGCCAAGCCCCCACAAGAACTAATGAAAAACTGTTTTTT	CASSQAPTRTNEKLFF
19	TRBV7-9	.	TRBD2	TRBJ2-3	TGTGCCAGCAGCTTCCCCACAACAGAGACTAGCGGGGGATCAGATACGCAGTATTTT	CASSFPTTETSGGSDTQYF
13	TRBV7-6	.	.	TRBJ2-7	TGTGCCAGCAGCTTAGGACTTAGCTACGAGCAGTACTTC	CASSLGLSYEQYF
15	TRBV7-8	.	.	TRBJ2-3	TGTGCCAGCAGCTTATATTGGGGGGGCACAGATACGCAGTATTTT	CASSLYWGGTDTQYF
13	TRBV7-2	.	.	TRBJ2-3	TGTGCCAGCAGCCGGGGGGCCGAGGGTACGCAGTATTTT	CASSRGAEGTQYF
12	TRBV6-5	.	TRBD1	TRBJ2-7	TGTGCCAGTTCGGACAGGGGCCACGAGCAGTACTTC	CASSDRGHEQYF
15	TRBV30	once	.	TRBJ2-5	TGTGCCTGGAGTGGGGGGTGGGGGGAGCAAGAGACCCAGTACTTC	CAWSGGWGEQETQYF
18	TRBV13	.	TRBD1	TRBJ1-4	TGTGCCAGCAGCGTTACCCGAACAGGGGGAAGGGCTAATGAAAAACTGTTTTTT	CASSVTRTGGRANEKLFF
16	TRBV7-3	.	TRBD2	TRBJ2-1	TGTGCCAGCAGCTCCAGGACTAGCGGCCACTACAATGAGCAGTTCTTC	CASSSRTSGHYNEQFF
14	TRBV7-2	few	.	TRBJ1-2	TGTGCCAGCAGCTCGAGTTCCGGGTCTGGGGGCTACACCTTC	CASSSSSGSGGYTF
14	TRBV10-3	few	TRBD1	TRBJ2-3	TGTGCCACCTGGGACAGGGATAGCACAGATACGCAGTATTTT	CATWDRDSTDTQYF
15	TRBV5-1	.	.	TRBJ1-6	TGCGCCAGCAGCTCCTCCCAGGGAGGTTCTTCACCCCTCCACTTT	CASSSSQGGSSPLHF
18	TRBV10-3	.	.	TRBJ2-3	TGTGCCATCAGCGAGTCGAAGCCTAACAGGGTAGTCTCAGATACGCAGTATTTT	CAISESKPNRVVSDTQYF
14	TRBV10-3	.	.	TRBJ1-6	TGTGCCATCGGCAGGGGCAGCGATAATTCACCCCTCCACTTT	CAIGRGSDNSPLHF
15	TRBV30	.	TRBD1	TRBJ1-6	TGTGCCTGGAGTGCAGATCGACAGGGGAAGTCACCCCTCCACTTT	CAWSADRQGKSPLHF
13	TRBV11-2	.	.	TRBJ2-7	TGTGCCAGCAGCCGAGTCGATGGCTACGAGCAGTACTTC	CASSRVDGYEQYF
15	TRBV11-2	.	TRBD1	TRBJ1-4	TGTGCCAGCAGCCCATGGGACAGGGGGCTCGAGGAACTGTTTTTT	CASSPWDRGLEELFF
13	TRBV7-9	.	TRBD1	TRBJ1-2	TGTGCCAGCAGTTTGGGACAGGGAGGAGGCTACACCTTC	CASSLGQGGGYTF
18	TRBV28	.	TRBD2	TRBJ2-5	TGTGCCAGCAGACTCGGGACGCGGGCTGGGGGGGAGAAGGAGACCCAGTACTTC	CASRLGTRAGGEKETQYF
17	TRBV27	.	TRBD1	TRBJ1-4	TGTGCCAGCAAATCGACAGGGATGGTTGCAACTAATGAAAAACTGTTTTTT	CASKSTGMVATNEKLFF